Detailed here is one T cell receptor beta chain. Its antigen is as yet unknown. The sample belongs to a study of cytomegalovirus exposure and HLA in healthy donors. The study, taken as a whole, reports: Rarity characterized most TCR sequences, yet some public TCRs appeared in many donors.

Trimming cost V 4 bases and J 4 bases, with 11 bases left between them. This CDR3 is built from 15 residues. Per germline, CDR1 LNHNV and CDR2 YYDKDF (reference sequence). PCR primers comprised 60 Vbeta and 13 Jbeta primers. Sequencing was performed with immunoSEQ multiplex PCR; in TCRdb, only in-frame clones are kept and a portion is missing. Altogether more than 95,000 clones are present, less than 80% being singletons, with the ten largest covering over 2.5%. The sample was PBMCs. The V and J genes are TRBV15 and TRBJ2-6; D not certain. This clonotype was sampled from a woman aged 45 to 65 in good health and CMV-seronegative. The CDR3 is CATSTTQRGANVLTF. In nucleotides, the CDR3 is TGTGCCACCAGCACCACTCAACGCGGGGCCAACGTCCTGACTTTC.